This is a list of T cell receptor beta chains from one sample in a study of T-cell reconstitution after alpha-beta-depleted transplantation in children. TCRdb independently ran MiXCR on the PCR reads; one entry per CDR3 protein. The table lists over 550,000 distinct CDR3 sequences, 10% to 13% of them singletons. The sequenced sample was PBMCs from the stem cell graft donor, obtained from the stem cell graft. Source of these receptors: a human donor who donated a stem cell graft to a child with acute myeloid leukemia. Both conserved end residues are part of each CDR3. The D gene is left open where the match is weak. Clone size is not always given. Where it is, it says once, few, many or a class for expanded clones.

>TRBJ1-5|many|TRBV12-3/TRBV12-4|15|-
TGTGCCAGCAGTCTATTCCAGGGGAGCAATCAGCCCCAGCATTTT
CASSLFQGSNQPQHF
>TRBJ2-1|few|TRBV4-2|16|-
TGTGCCAGCAGCCTCGGGACCAGGCCCTCCTACAATGAGCAGTTCTTC
CASSLGTRPSYNEQFF
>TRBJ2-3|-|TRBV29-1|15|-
TGCAGCGTTGAAGAAATCGGGGGGCGTACAGATACGCAGTATTTT
CSVEEIGGRTDTQYF
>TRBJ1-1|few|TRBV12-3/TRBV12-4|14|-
TGTGCCAGCAGTTTACGGTCGGGGAACACTGAAGCTTTCTTT
CASSLRSGNTEAFF
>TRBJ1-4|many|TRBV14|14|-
TGTGCCAGCAGCCAAGTTCCTGGACCTGAAAAACTGTTTTTT
CASSQVPGPEKLFF
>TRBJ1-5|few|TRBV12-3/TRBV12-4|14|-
TGTGCCAGCAGGGCCTTATCTGGCAGTCAGCCCCAGCATTTT
CASRALSGSQPQHF
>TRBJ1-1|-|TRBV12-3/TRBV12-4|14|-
TGTGCCAGCAGTTTAGATGGGCCTAACACTGAAGCTTTCTTT
CASSLDGPNTEAFF
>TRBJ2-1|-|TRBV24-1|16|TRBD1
TGTGCCACCAGTGACCCGGGACAGGGCACCTACAATGAGCAGTTCTTC
CATSDPGQGTYNEQFF
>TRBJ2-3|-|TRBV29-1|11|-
TGCAGCGTTGAGACAGTCTATACGCAGTATTTT
CSVETVYTQYF
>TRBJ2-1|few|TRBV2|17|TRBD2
TGTGCCAGTCCGGGACTAGCGGGAGGAGTGTCCTACAATGAGCAGTTCTTC
CASPGLAGGVSYNEQFF
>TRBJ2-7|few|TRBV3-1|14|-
TGTGCCAGCAGCCAAGAAGGCGAGACCTACGAGCAGTACTTC
CASSQEGETYEQYF
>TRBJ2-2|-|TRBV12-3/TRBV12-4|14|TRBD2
TGTGCCAGCAGTCGACTAGCGGTGACCGGGGAGCTGTTTTTT
CASSRLAVTGELFF
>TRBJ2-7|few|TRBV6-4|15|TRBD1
TGTGCCAGCACCGGAGTCGGGACAGGGGAGAGCGAGCAGTACTTC
CASTGVGTGESEQYF
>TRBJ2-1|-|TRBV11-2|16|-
TGTGCCAGCAGCCCAGTTTGGGGTAGCTCCTACAATGAGCAGTTCTTC
CASSPVWGSSYNEQFF
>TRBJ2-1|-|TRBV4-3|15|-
TGCGCCAGCAGCCAATCCACGGAGGAGTTCAAGGAGCAGTTCTTC
CASSQSTEEFKEQFF
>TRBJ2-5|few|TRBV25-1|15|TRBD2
TGTGCCAGCAGGGGGGGAGGGAGCGAGGCCGAGACCCAGTACTTC
CASRGGGSEAETQYF
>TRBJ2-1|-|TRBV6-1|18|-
TGTGCCAGCAAACCCCGTTCGGGGGGCGGCCCCCGGTCGTATGAGCAGTTCTTC
CASKPRSGGGPRSYEQFF
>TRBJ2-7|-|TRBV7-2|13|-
TGTGCCAGCAGCTTTAGGGGGTCTCGAGAGCAGTACTTC
CASSFRGSREQYF
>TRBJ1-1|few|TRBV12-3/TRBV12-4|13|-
TGTGCCAGCAACCTTCAGCGGGGCACTGAAGCTTTCTTT
CASNLQRGTEAFF
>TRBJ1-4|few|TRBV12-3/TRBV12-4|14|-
TGTGCCAGCAGTTTTGGCGGTTTTAATGAAAAACTGTTTTTT
CASSFGGFNEKLFF
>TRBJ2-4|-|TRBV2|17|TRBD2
TGTGCCAGCGGGAGCGTTAGCGGGAGGCTAGCCAAAAACATTCAGTACTTC
CASGSVSGRLAKNIQYF
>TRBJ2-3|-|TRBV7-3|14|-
TGTGCCAGCAGCTTAGACAGGCTTTCAGATACGCAGTATTTT
CASSLDRLSDTQYF
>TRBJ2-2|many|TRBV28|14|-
TGTGCCAGCAGTTTGTCGGGGACCACCGGGGAGCTGTTTTTT
CASSLSGTTGELFF
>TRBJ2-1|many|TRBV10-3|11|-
TGTGCCAGCCAGGAGTACAATGAGCAGTTCTTC
CASQEYNEQFF
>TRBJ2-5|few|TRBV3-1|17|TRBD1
TGTGCCAGCAGCCAATTCCCTGGACAGGGGGTTCAAGAGACCCAGTACTTC
CASSQFPGQGVQETQYF
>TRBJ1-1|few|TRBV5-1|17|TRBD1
TGCGCCAGCAGCTTGGGCTCATCCCAGGGGGCGCGCACTGAAGCTTTCTTT
CASSLGSSQGARTEAFF
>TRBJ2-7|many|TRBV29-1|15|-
TGCAGCGTGAAAAGTGGGGAGAATGGCCCCTACGAGCAGTACTTC
CSVKSGENGPYEQYF
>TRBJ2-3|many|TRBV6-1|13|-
TGTGCCAGCAGATCTTTTAGCGCCGATACGCAGTATTTT
CASRSFSADTQYF
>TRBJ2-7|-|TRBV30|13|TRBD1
TGTGCCTGGAGGGTACAGGGGATGTACGAGCAGTACTTC
CAWRVQGMYEQYF
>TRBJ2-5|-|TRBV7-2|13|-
TGTGCCAGCAGCTCTTCAGGGGTAGAGACCCAGTACTTC
CASSSSGVETQYF
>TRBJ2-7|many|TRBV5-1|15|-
TGCGCCAGCAGCTTGTTTTCCGGGGCGACCTACGAGCAGTACTTC
CASSLFSGATYEQYF
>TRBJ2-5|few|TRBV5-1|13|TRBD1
TGCGCCAGCAGCCCGACAGGGGTAGAGACCCAGTACTTC
CASSPTGVETQYF
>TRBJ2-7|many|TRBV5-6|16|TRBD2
TGTGCCAGCAGCCGCGGACTAGCGGGAGTGAGGGGCGAGCAGTACTTC
CASSRGLAGVRGEQYF
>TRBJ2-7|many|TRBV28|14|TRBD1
TGTGCCAGCCGAAGACAGGGGGATATATACGAGCAGTACTTC
CASRRQGDIYEQYF
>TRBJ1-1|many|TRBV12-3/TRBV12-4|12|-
TGTGCCAGCAGTTTAGAATACACTGAAGCTTTCTTT
CASSLEYTEAFF
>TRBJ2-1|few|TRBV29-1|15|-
TGCAGCGTTGACCTCCGAGCCCACTCCTACAATGAGCAGTTCTTC
CSVDLRAHSYNEQFF
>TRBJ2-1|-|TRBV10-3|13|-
TGTGCCATCACAGGGCTAGCTGGGGATGAGCAGTTCTTC
CAITGLAGDEQFF
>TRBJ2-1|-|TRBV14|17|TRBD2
TGTGCCAGCAGCCATCCCGGGACTAGCGGGAGGTACAATGAGCAGTTCTTC
CASSHPGTSGRYNEQFF
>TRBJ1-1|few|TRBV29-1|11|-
TGCAGCGGGGGCGGGGTCACTGAAGCTTTCTTT
CSGGGVTEAFF
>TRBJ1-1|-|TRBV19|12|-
TGTGCCAGTGGTGCTTTCGTCACTGAAGCTTTCTTT
CASGAFVTEAFF
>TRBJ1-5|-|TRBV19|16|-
TGTGCCAGTAGTATGCCCGCCAGACCTTCCAATCAGCCCCAGCATTTT
CASSMPARPSNQPQHF
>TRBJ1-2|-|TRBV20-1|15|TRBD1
TGCAGTGCTAGGGACAGGGAAGGAATTAACTATGGCTACACCTTC
CSARDREGINYGYTF
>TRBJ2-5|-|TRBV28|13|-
TGTGCCAGCAGTTTGCCTAGCATAGAGACCCAGTACTTC
CASSLPSIETQYF
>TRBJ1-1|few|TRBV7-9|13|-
TGTGCCAGCAGCACCCGGGAGGGAACTGAAGCTTTCTTT
CASSTREGTEAFF
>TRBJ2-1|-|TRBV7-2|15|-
TGTGCCAGCAGCTTAGCGATAGGGACCTACAATGAGCAGTTCTTC
CASSLAIGTYNEQFF
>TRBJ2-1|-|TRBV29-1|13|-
TGCAGCGTTGGACTTGCGGGTGGCAGTGAGCAGTTCTTC
CSVGLAGGSEQFF
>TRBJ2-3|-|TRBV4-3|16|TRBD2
TGCGCCAGCAGCCAAGCCCTGACTAGCCGCACAGATACGCAGTATTTT
CASSQALTSRTDTQYF
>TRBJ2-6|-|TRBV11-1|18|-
TGTGCCAGCAGCTTCGTTCTGGGCAGGGCTGCGGGGGCCAACGTCCTGACTTTC
CASSFVLGRAAGANVLTF
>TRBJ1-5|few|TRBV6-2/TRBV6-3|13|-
TGTGCCAGCAGTTACACAGGCAATCAGCCCCAGCATTTT
CASSYTGNQPQHF
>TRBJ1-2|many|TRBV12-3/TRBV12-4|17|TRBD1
TGTGCCAGCAGTATTACAGGGGGCGCCGAAGGTCTCGGGGGCTACACCTTC
CASSITGGAEGLGGYTF
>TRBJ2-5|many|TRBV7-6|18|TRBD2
TGTGCCAGCAGCTTAGCGGGCCCAGGGACTAGCGGGAGGGAGACCCAGTACTTC
CASSLAGPGTSGRETQYF
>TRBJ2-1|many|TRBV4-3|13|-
TGCGCCAGCAGCCAAGATCGGGGGACTGAGCAGTTCTTC
CASSQDRGTEQFF
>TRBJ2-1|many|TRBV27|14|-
TGTGCCAGCAGGTTAGCGATAACGGACAATGAGCAGTTCTTC
CASRLAITDNEQFF
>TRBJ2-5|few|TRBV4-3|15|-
TGCGCCAGCAGCCCCGGGGGCCGCAGTAAAGAGACCCAGTACTTC
CASSPGGRSKETQYF